Listed below are T cell receptor beta chains from one sample, sequenced in a study of cytomegalovirus exposure and HLA in healthy donors. This table comes from immunoSEQ multiplex PCR, and its TCRdb copy is limited to in-frame clones, with some not included. The sample yields a few hundred thousand clones, roughly 70% seen once. The sequenced sample was PBMCs. The receptors shown here come from a female donor in good health and CMV-seronegative. The CDR3 runs from the conserved cysteine through the conserved F or W. Each record gives: clone size, V gene, J gene, D gene, CDR3 DNA, CDR3 protein. D genes are given only for firm matches. For some rows the clone size is stated as once, few or many, or as a class when expanded; others skip it.

clone_size: .; v_call: TRBV6-5; j_call: TRBJ1-2; d_call: .; cdr3_nt: TGTGCCAGCAGTGACTCCGGGGGTTATGGCTACACCTTC; cdr3_aa: CASSDSGGYGYTF
clone_size: .; v_call: TRBV5-1; j_call: TRBJ2-7; d_call: .; cdr3_nt: TGCGCCAGCAGCTTGGCCGGCGGGACAGCCTCCTACGAGCAGTACTTC; cdr3_aa: CASSLAGGTASYEQYF
clone_size: once; v_call: TRBV5-6; j_call: TRBJ2-7; d_call: .; cdr3_nt: TGTGCCAGCAGCACCCCCCAATCCTACGAGCAGTACTTC; cdr3_aa: CASSTPQSYEQYF
clone_size: .; v_call: TRBV13; j_call: TRBJ2-2; d_call: .; cdr3_nt: TGTGCCAGCAGCCCCTACTTCAACACCGGGGAGCTGTTTTTT; cdr3_aa: CASSPYFNTGELFF
clone_size: .; v_call: TRBV18; j_call: TRBJ2-6; d_call: .; cdr3_nt: TGTGCCAGCGCAGCGCTTTCGGGGGCCAACGTCCTGACTTTC; cdr3_aa: CASAALSGANVLTF
clone_size: few; v_call: TRBV19; j_call: TRBJ2-7; d_call: TRBD1; cdr3_nt: TGTGCCAGTAACGTGGGACAGGGAAACAAAAACGAGCAGTACTTC; cdr3_aa: CASNVGQGNKNEQYF
clone_size: .; v_call: TRBV6-5; j_call: TRBJ1-1; d_call: TRBD1; cdr3_nt: TGTGCCAGCAGTTTGGGACAGGGGGGGAACACTGAAGCTTTCTTT; cdr3_aa: CASSLGQGGNTEAFF
clone_size: .; v_call: TRBV2; j_call: TRBJ2-1; d_call: TRBD2; cdr3_nt: TGTGCCAGCACCCCCGTAAGGGGAGGGCTTAAGAATGAGCAGTTCTTC; cdr3_aa: CASTPVRGGLKNEQFF
clone_size: .; v_call: TRBV7-9; j_call: TRBJ1-1; d_call: .; cdr3_nt: TGTGCCAGCAGCTCGTGGACGGACAGCGACGGGCTGGGGTTT; cdr3_aa: CASSSWTDSDGLGF
clone_size: few; v_call: TRBV6-4; j_call: TRBJ2-7; d_call: TRBD2; cdr3_nt: TGTGCCAGCAGTGAAGTGGGCGGGAGGCAATCCTACGAGCAGTACTTC; cdr3_aa: CASSEVGGRQSYEQYF
clone_size: once; v_call: TRBV10-1; j_call: TRBJ2-7; d_call: TRBD2; cdr3_nt: TGCGCCTTACCGAGCGGGAGCTCCTACGAGCAGTACTTC; cdr3_aa: CALPSGSSYEQYF
clone_size: .; v_call: TRBV7-2; j_call: TRBJ1-3; d_call: .; cdr3_nt: TGTGCCAGCAGCTTAGCCGGGATTGCTGGAAACACCATATATTTT; cdr3_aa: CASSLAGIAGNTIYF
clone_size: .; v_call: TRBV5-1; j_call: TRBJ2-7; d_call: TRBD2; cdr3_nt: TGCGCCAGCAGCGGGGGGGAGGGCTGGTCCTACGAGCAGTACTTC; cdr3_aa: CASSGGEGWSYEQYF
clone_size: few; v_call: TRBV5-4; j_call: TRBJ2-2; d_call: TRBD2; cdr3_nt: TGTGCCAGCAGCTCCGGGACTAGCGGGAGTACCGGGGAGCTGTTTTTT; cdr3_aa: CASSSGTSGSTGELFF
clone_size: few; v_call: TRBV14; j_call: TRBJ2-7; d_call: TRBD1; cdr3_nt: TGTGCCACGGTCGGACAGGGTCCCTACGAGCAGTACTTC; cdr3_aa: CATVGQGPYEQYF
clone_size: .; v_call: TRBV5-6; j_call: TRBJ2-1; d_call: TRBD1; cdr3_nt: TGTGCCAGCAGCTTAGTCCCTACCCGGTACAGGGGTGAGCAGTTCTTC; cdr3_aa: CASSLVPTRYRGEQFF
clone_size: .; v_call: TRBV7-2; j_call: TRBJ2-1; d_call: TRBD2; cdr3_nt: TGTGCCAGCAGCTTATTTCTTAGCGGGAGGTACAATGAGCAGTTCTTC; cdr3_aa: CASSLFLSGRYNEQFF
clone_size: once; v_call: TRBV5-5; j_call: TRBJ1-2; d_call: .; cdr3_nt: TGTGCCAGCAGCCCCCCGGACAGCGATTCAAATGGCTACACCTTC; cdr3_aa: CASSPPDSDSNGYTF
clone_size: .; v_call: TRBV5-1; j_call: TRBJ2-5; d_call: .; cdr3_nt: TGCGCCAGCAGCTTGGAATCGGGAGCGGGAGAGACCCAGTACTTC; cdr3_aa: CASSLESGAGETQYF
clone_size: .; v_call: TRBV5-6; j_call: TRBJ2-1; d_call: .; cdr3_nt: TGTGCCAGCAGCCCCCCCGGGCTAGCCTACTACAATGAGCAGTTCTTC; cdr3_aa: CASSPPGLAYYNEQFF
clone_size: .; v_call: TRBV11-2; j_call: TRBJ1-1; d_call: TRBD1; cdr3_nt: TGTGCCAGCAGCTTAGACCCCCAGGGGGGCACTGAAGCTTTCTTT; cdr3_aa: CASSLDPQGGTEAFF
clone_size: few; v_call: TRBV28; j_call: TRBJ2-3; d_call: TRBD2; cdr3_nt: TGTGCCAGCAACCCTATTCTAGCGGGAGGTGCAGATACGCAGTATTTT; cdr3_aa: CASNPILAGGADTQYF
clone_size: few; v_call: TRBV11-3; j_call: TRBJ2-2; d_call: TRBD1; cdr3_nt: TGTGCCAGCAGCTTAGATCTAGAACAGGGGGCCTCCGGGGAGCTGTTTTTT; cdr3_aa: CASSLDLEQGASGELFF
clone_size: .; v_call: TRBV28; j_call: TRBJ1-1; d_call: .; cdr3_nt: TGTGCCAGCAGTTTCGGTCGGGGAACTGAAGCTTTCTTT; cdr3_aa: CASSFGRGTEAFF
clone_size: .; v_call: TRBV6-6; j_call: TRBJ2-1; d_call: TRBD2; cdr3_nt: TGTGCCAGCAGTTCTCCCCGGACTAGCGGGAGTGAGGAGCAGTTCTTC; cdr3_aa: CASSSPRTSGSEEQFF
clone_size: few; v_call: TRBV7-9; j_call: TRBJ2-3; d_call: .; cdr3_nt: TGTTCCAGCAGCTCCGCCGTGGGCAAGGTCGCAGATACGCAGTATTTT; cdr3_aa: CSSSSAVGKVADTQYF
clone_size: .; v_call: TRBV5-1; j_call: TRBJ1-3; d_call: TRBD1; cdr3_nt: TGCGCCAGCAGCCGGGACAGGGTATCTGGAAACACCATATATTTT; cdr3_aa: CASSRDRVSGNTIYF
clone_size: once; v_call: TRBV7-8; j_call: TRBJ2-1; d_call: TRBD1; cdr3_nt: TGTGCCACCGATGGACAGGGGGCTCTCAATGAGCAGTTCTTC; cdr3_aa: CATDGQGALNEQFF
clone_size: .; v_call: TRBV30; j_call: TRBJ1-1; d_call: .; cdr3_nt: TGTGCCTGGAGTGGCCCCAGGGGTCGCACTGAAGCTTTCTTT; cdr3_aa: CAWSGPRGRTEAFF
clone_size: .; v_call: TRBV11-2; j_call: TRBJ2-7; d_call: TRBD1; cdr3_nt: TGTGCCAGCAGCTTCGGTTTGGGCAGGGGGCTAGGGAGCTCCTACGAGCAGTACTTC; cdr3_aa: CASSFGLGRGLGSSYEQYF
clone_size: .; v_call: TRBV15; j_call: TRBJ2-1; d_call: .; cdr3_nt: TGTGCCACCAGCACAGGGGCGGGAGCTAGCAATGAGCAGTTCTTC; cdr3_aa: CATSTGAGASNEQFF
clone_size: .; v_call: TRBV13; j_call: TRBJ2-1; d_call: .; cdr3_nt: TGTGCCAGCAGGTCCACCAGGGTAGGCAGCAATGAGCAGTTCTTC; cdr3_aa: CASRSTRVGSNEQFF
clone_size: .; v_call: TRBV7-2; j_call: TRBJ1-5; d_call: .; cdr3_nt: TGTGCCAGCAGCTTAGTAGCAGCTCTGAATCAGCCCCAGCATTTT; cdr3_aa: CASSLVAALNQPQHF
clone_size: .; v_call: TRBV5-6; j_call: TRBJ2-1; d_call: TRBD2; cdr3_nt: TGTGCCAGCAGCTTGGCTCGGAGCGGGAGGGCCTATGAGCAGTTCTTC; cdr3_aa: CASSLARSGRAYEQFF
clone_size: few; v_call: TRBV10-1; j_call: TRBJ1-2; d_call: TRBD1; cdr3_nt: TGCGCCAGCAGTGAGTCGAGGACAGGCTATGGCTACACCTTC; cdr3_aa: CASSESRTGYGYTF
clone_size: .; v_call: TRBV27; j_call: TRBJ1-5; d_call: TRBD1; cdr3_nt: TGTGCCAGCAGTCCCTGGACAGGGGGCGATCAGCCCCAGCATTTT; cdr3_aa: CASSPWTGGDQPQHF
clone_size: .; v_call: TRBV29-1; j_call: TRBJ1-3; d_call: .; cdr3_nt: TGCAGCGCACAGGGATCTGGAAACACCATATATTTT; cdr3_aa: CSAQGSGNTIYF
clone_size: .; v_call: TRBV11-3; j_call: TRBJ1-1; d_call: .; cdr3_nt: TGTGCCAGCCTAAGCCGCACTGGAGAATCTGAAGCTTTCTTT; cdr3_aa: CASLSRTGESEAFF
clone_size: .; v_call: TRBV5-4; j_call: TRBJ2-1; d_call: .; cdr3_nt: TGTGCCAGCAGCACAGACAGCAATGAGCAGTTCTTC; cdr3_aa: CASSTDSNEQFF
clone_size: .; v_call: TRBV7-9; j_call: TRBJ2-1; d_call: TRBD2; cdr3_nt: TGTGCCAGCAGCTTATGGGGACTAGCGGGAAACAATGAGCAGTTCTTC; cdr3_aa: CASSLWGLAGNNEQFF
clone_size: .; v_call: TRBV28; j_call: TRBJ2-6; d_call: .; cdr3_nt: TGTGCCAGCAGTCCAGGTGGGTCTGGGGCCAACGTCCTGACTTTC; cdr3_aa: CASSPGGSGANVLTF
clone_size: .; v_call: TRBV5-4; j_call: TRBJ2-5; d_call: TRBD2; cdr3_nt: TGTGCCAGCAGCGGTACTAGCGGTGAAGAGACCCAGTACTTC; cdr3_aa: CASSGTSGEETQYF
clone_size: .; v_call: TRBV6-1; j_call: TRBJ1-6; d_call: TRBD1; cdr3_nt: TGTGCCAGCAGTGGAACAAGGACAGGGGCACAATATAATTCCCCCCTCCACTTT; cdr3_aa: CASSGTRTGAQYNSPLHF